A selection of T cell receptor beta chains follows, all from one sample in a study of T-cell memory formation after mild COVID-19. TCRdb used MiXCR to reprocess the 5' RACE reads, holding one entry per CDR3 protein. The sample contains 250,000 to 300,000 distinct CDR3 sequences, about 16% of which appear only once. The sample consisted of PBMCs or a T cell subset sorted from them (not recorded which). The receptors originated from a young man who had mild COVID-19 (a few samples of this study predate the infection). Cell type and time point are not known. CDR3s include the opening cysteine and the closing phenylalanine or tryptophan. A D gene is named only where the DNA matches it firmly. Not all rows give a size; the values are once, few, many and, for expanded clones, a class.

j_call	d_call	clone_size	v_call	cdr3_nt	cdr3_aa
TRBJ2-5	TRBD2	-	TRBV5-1	TGCGCCAGCGGTACTAGCGGGGGGGCCTTTGAAGAGACCCAGTACTTC	CASGTSGGAFEETQYF
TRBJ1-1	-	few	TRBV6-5	TGTGCCAGCAGTTTACAGGGAGGGGTCGACACTGAAGCTTTCTTT	CASSLQGGVDTEAFF
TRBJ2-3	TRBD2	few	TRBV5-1	TGCGCCAGCTCCGGACTAGCGGGGGGCAGTACGCAGTATTTT	CASSGLAGGSTQYF
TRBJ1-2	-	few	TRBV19	TGTGCCAGTAGAGAGTCGCTAGGGGGAGGCTACACCTTC	CASRESLGGGYTF
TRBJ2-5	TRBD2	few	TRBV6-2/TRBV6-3	TGTGCCAGCAGTTTTGGACTAGCGGCGTACATGGAGACCCAGTACTTC	CASSFGLAAYMETQYF
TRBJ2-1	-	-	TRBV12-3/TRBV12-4	TGTGCCAGCAGGTCAGGAACTTACAATGAGCAGTTCTTC	CASRSGTYNEQFF
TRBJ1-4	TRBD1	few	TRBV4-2	TGTGCCAGCAGCCCCGGGGACAGGGGAGGAGAAAAACTGTTTTTT	CASSPGDRGGEKLFF
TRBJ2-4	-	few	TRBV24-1	TGTGCCACCGCGAGCATGGACATTCAGTACTTC	CATASMDIQYF
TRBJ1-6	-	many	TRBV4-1	TGCGCCAGCAGCCAAGATCCTTACGTGTCAAGTGCCGCTTCACCCCTCCACTTT	CASSQDPYVSSAASPLHF
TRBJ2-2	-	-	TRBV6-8	TGTGCCAGCAGTTACTCGAGCGTCTGGGCGGGGCCGAACACCGGGGAGCTGTTTTTT	CASSYSSVWAGPNTGELFF
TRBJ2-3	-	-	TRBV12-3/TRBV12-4	TGTGCCAGCAGTTTATCGGCCCCGGGATCCCCGAGGGTTACGCAGTATTTT	CASSLSAPGSPRVTQYF
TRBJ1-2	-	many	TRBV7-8	TGTGCCAGCAGCTTAGTGGGGGGCCTCTATGGCTACACCTTC	CASSLVGGLYGYTF
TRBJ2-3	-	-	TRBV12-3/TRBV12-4	TGTGCCAGCCGGAGCGCTGGGGGTACAGATACGCAGTATTTT	CASRSAGGTDTQYF
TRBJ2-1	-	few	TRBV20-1	TGCAGCGGAAGCTACAATGAGCAGTTCTTC	CSGSYNEQFF
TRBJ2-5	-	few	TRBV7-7	TGTGCTAGCAGCTCGGGATCCGGGGGCGAGACCCAGTACTTC	CASSSGSGGETQYF
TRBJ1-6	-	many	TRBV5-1	TGCGCCAGCAGCTTGGAGGGTGATTCACCCCTCCACTTT	CASSLEGDSPLHF
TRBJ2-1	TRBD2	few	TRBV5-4	TGTGCCAGCAGCCGGACTAGCGGGGAACACAATGAGCAGTTCTTC	CASSRTSGEHNEQFF
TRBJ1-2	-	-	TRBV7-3	TGTGCCAGCAGCCCTTTGGGGGGGACGCCGTCTGGCTACACCTTC	CASSPLGGTPSGYTF
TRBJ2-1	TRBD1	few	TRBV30	TGTGCCTGGAGTGTAACAGGGGAGTCCTACAATGAGCAGTTCTTC	CAWSVTGESYNEQFF
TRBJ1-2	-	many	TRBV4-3	TGCGCCAGCAGCCAAGTAGGTGGATTCTATGGCTACACCTTC	CASSQVGGFYGYTF
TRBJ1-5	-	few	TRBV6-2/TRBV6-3	TGTGCCAGCAGTTACCTGGGACGGGTGCCCCAGCATTTT	CASSYLGRVPQHF
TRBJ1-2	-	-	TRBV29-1	TGCAGCGTTCCCACGCGGGGAGCTAACTATGGCTACACCTTC	CSVPTRGANYGYTF
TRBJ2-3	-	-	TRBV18	TGTGCCAGCTCACCAAACGCCAGGACCAGCACAGATACGCAGTATTTT	CASSPNARTSTDTQYF
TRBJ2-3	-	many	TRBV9	TGTGCCAGCAGCGGGGTCACAGATACGCAGTATTTT	CASSGVTDTQYF
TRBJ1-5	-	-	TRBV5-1	TGCGCCAGCAGCCCGGACGGGGAGGGACATCAGCCCCAGCATTTT	CASSPDGEGHQPQHF
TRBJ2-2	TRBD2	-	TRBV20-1	TGCAGTGCTAGAACTAGCGATCATGAACAGAACACCGGGGAGCTGTTTTTT	CSARTSDHEQNTGELFF
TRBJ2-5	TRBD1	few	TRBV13	TGTGCCAGCACCGAACGGGCGGCAGGGGGCTATGAGGAGACCCAGTACTTC	CASTERAAGGYEETQYF
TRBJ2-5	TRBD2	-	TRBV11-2	TGTGCCAGCAAACTAGCGGGGGGGCGAGAGACCCAGTACTTC	CASKLAGGRETQYF